One sample yielded the 14 T cell receptor beta chains listed below, sequenced in a study of PD-1 blockade in classical Hodgkin lymphoma. Time point of the sample: newly diagnosed, previously untreated cHL patient sample. The protocol was immunoSEQ multiplex PCR, while the TCRdb copy is restricted to in-frame clones and leaves out a portion. Of tens of thousands of clones detected, approximately 95% appear once; the ten largest clones hold about 3.6%. The sequenced material came from peripheral blood mononuclear cells (PBMCs). These receptors were obtained from a human donor with classical Hodgkin lymphoma.

The rearrangement uses TRBV29-1 and TRBJ1-2; TRBD1 is a possible D gene (5 bases). This CDR3 contains 13 residues. V was shortened by 4 bases and J by 7 bases, with 16 bases between the two germline ends. Per the germline V gene, CDR1 is SQVTM and CDR2 is ANQGSEA. In DNA, the CDR3 is TGCAGCGTTGTTTTGGTTGGTGGGACTGGCTACACCTTC. This encodes CSVVLVGGTGYTF.

This chain joins TRBV19 and TRBJ1-2, with a possible D match to TRBD1 (5 bases). The CDR3 spans 12 residues. The germline gives CDR1 LNHDA, CDR2 SQIVND (reference sequence). The V end was cut by 6 bases, the J end by 8 bases, with 13 bases between. The CDR3 nucleotides are TGTGCCAGTAGGGCAGGGCTCGGCGGCTACACCTTC. This encodes CASRAGLGGYTF. Full variable domain (outside the CDR3, taken from reference TRBV19 and TRBJ1-2): DGGITQSPKYLFRKEGQNVTLSCEQNLNHDAMYWYRQDPGQGLRLIYYSQIVNDFQKGDIAEGYSVSREKKESFPLTVTSAQKNPTAFYLCASRAGLGGYTFGSGTRLTVV.

The V gene is TRBV9, the J gene TRBJ1-3, with 7 bases fitting TRBD1. CDR3 length: 16 amino acids. Germline assignment: CDR1 SGDLS and CDR2 YYNGEE. The ends lost 1 base at V and 0 bases at J; junction bases unmatched: 4. The CDR3 DNA sequence: TGTGCCAGCAGCGTATCGGGACAGACCTCTGGAAACACCATATATTTT. Translating gives CASSVSGQTSGNTIYF.

This clone was recorded once. This chain links TRBV5-1 with TRBJ1-2; D is unclear. V lost 2 bases and J 6 bases, leaving 11 bases between the germline ends. CDR3 length equals 13 residues. CDR1 and CDR2 (germline): SGHRS, YFSETQ. The DNA for the CDR3 is TGCGCCAGCAGCTTATTACAGTTTAATGGCTACACCTTC. It translates to CASSLLQFNGYTF.

The J gene is TRBJ2-2, the V gene TRBV18; D gene unclear. Germline lookup yields CDR1 KGHSH and CDR2 LQKENI. The length of the CDR3 is 13 residues. The V end lost 3 bases, the J end lost 3 bases, and 5 bases lay between the germline ends. The CDR3 here is CASSPIHTGELFF. CDR3 bases: TGTGCCAGCTCACCGATCCACACCGGGGAGCTGTTTTTT.

The rearrangement uses TRBV30 and TRBJ1-5; no firm D call. Germline-derived CDR1 and CDR2 are GTSNPN and SVGIG (reference sequence). Trimming removed 2 bases at V and 5 bases at J, with 7 bases between. The CDR3 spans 12 residues. The CDR3 region has the DNA TGTGCCTGGAGTAGGTCGGATCAGCCCCAGCATTTT. Protein sequence: CAWSRSDQPQHF.

The V call is TRBV7-2, the J call TRBJ2-5; possibly TRBD2 for D (5 bases). V lost 7 bases to trimming and J lost 1 base, with 16 bases between them. Germline V lookup: CDR1 SGHTA, CDR2 FQGNSA. The CDR3 has 15 amino acids. The CDR3 spells CASIRIPGIQETQYF. The DNA of the CDR3 is TGTGCCAGCATAAGGATTCCGGGAATCCAAGAGACCCAGTACTTC.

This clone was counted once. The CDR3 loop is CATDGSSSYEQYF. The CDR3 DNA reads TGTGCCACCGACGGGAGTAGCTCCTACGAGCAGTACTTC. This chain connects TRBV2 to TRBJ2-7; a weak D match, TRBD2 (6 bases). The CDR3 is 13 residues long. Trimming stripped 10 bases from V and 0 bases from J, with 13 bases between. Germline values: CDR1 SNHLY, CDR2 FYNNEI.

The rearrangement links TRBV5-1 to TRBJ2-2; D gene ambiguous. This CDR3 region has 12 residues. The germline V and J ends were trimmed by 0 bases and 7 bases, with 4 bases remaining between them. Germline loops: CDR1 SGHRS, CDR2 YFSETQ. The DNA for the CDR3 is TGCGCCAGCAGCTTGGAGGGCGGGGAGCTGTTTTTT. It translates to CASSLEGGELFF.

The J gene is TRBJ1-4, the V gene TRBV6-1, with D perhaps TRBD1 (5 bases). V was trimmed by 3 bases and J by 12 bases, leaving 23 bases between them. This CDR3 has 16 residues. Germline V gene data show CDR1 as MNHNS and CDR2 as SASEGT. CDR3 nucleotide sequence: TGTGCCAGCAGTGATTTAAGGGGAAAGCCGGTATCTGAACTGTTTTTT. As protein: CASSDLRGKPVSELFF.

The CDR3: CASSRQGIFGNTIYF. CDR3 nucleotides: TGTGCCAGCAGCCGGCAGGGGATCTTTGGAAACACCATATATTTT. This sequence joins TRBV7-9 and TRBJ1-3; D is possibly TRBD1 (6 bases). CDR3 length: 15 amino acids. Looked up from germline, CDR1 is SEHNR and CDR2 is FQNEAQ (reference sequence). The V gene lost 5 bases and the J gene lost 3 bases, with 14 bases spanning the gap.

V usage is TRBV2 and J usage is TRBJ2-7, with D unclear. V dropped 8 bases and J dropped 4 bases, with 9 bases sitting between them. CDR3 length: 11 amino acids. Germline lookup yields CDR1 SNHLY and CDR2 FYNNEI. CDR3 sequence reads: CASAANYEQYF. The CDR3 DNA is TGTGCCAGCGCTGCCAATTACGAGCAGTACTTC.

V and J are TRBV19 and TRBJ1-5; D is undetermined. V was trimmed by 1 base and J by 5 bases, leaving 6 bases between them. Per germline, CDR1 LNHDA and CDR2 SQIVND (reference sequence). This CDR3 spans 13 amino acids. CDR3 in amino acids: CASSIGGYQPQHF. DNA for the CDR3: TGTGCCAGTAGTATAGGAGGGTATCAGCCCCAGCATTTT. Full variable domain (rest looked up from reference TRBV19 and TRBJ1-5): DGGITQSPKYLFRKEGQNVTLSCEQNLNHDAMYWYRQDPGQGLRLIYYSQIVNDFQKGDIAEGYSVSREKKESFPLTVTSAQKNPTAFYLCASSIGGYQPQHFGDGTRLSIL.

The chain has TRBV5-6 and TRBJ1-1; no clear D gene. CDR1 is SGHDT and CDR2 is YYEEEE in the germline V gene. This CDR3 is 14 amino acids long. Between the trimmed V and J ends, which lost 4 bases and 1 base, there was a span of 11 bases. The CDR3 coding sequence is TGTGCCAGCAGCGCCGGACCGACGAACACTGAAGCTTTCTTT. Amino acid sequence: CASSAGPTNTEAFF.